The 4 T cell receptor beta chains presented below share a single source sample, sequenced in a study of cytomegalovirus exposure and HLA in healthy donors. Primers: 60 Vbeta forward and 13 Jbeta reverse. Sequencing was performed with immunoSEQ multiplex PCR; in TCRdb, only in-frame clones are kept and a portion is missing. The repertoire holds roughly 160,000 clones, with approximately 80% as singletons. Sequenced: PBMCs. The receptors shown here come from a boy aged 2 to 10 in good health and CMV-seronegative.

The chain recombines TRBV7-6 with TRBJ2-5, with TRBD2 matching 13 bases. This CDR3 is 17 amino acids long. Germline V gene lookup returns CDR1 SGHVS and CDR2 FNYEAQ. J was trimmed by 4 bases and V by 5 bases; bases with no gene match: 10. The CDR3 DNA is TGTGCCAGCAGCCCTGGACTAGCGGGGGAGGGGGGAGAGACCCAGTACTTC. This translates into CASSPGLAGEGGETQYF.

The chain links TRBV27 to TRBJ2-1; 9 bases are a match to TRBD2. Germline CDR1 reads MNHEY; CDR2 reads SMNVEV (reference sequence). Trimming took 0 bases from V and 7 from J; bases not matched to a gene: 4. The CDR3 sequence is 15 residues long. The CDR3 region is CASSLSGLAGNEQFF. CDR3 DNA sequence: TGTGCCAGCAGTTTATCGGGACTAGCTGGGAATGAGCAGTTCTTC.

J is TRBJ1-2 and V is TRBV7-2, with unresolved D. CDR3 length: 15 residues. Germline values: CDR1 SGHTA, CDR2 FQGNSA. The germline V and J ends were trimmed by 5 bases and 7 bases, with 20 bases remaining between them. CDR3 residues: CASSPRHFPTGGYTF. DNA of the CDR3: TGTGCCAGCAGCCCGCGGCACTTCCCTACGGGTGGCTACACCTTC. Filled out from reference TRBV7-2 and TRBJ1-2, the complete variable domain reads GAGVSQSPSNKVTEKGKDVELRCDPISGHTALYWYRQSLGQGLEFLIYFQGNSAPDKSGLPSDRFSAERTGGSVSTLTIQRTQQEDSAVYLCASSPRHFPTGGYTFGSGTRLTVV.

The J gene is TRBJ2-3, the V gene TRBV9; TRBD2 might be the D (5 bases). This CDR3 is built from 16 residues. Germline loops: CDR1 SGDLS, CDR2 YYNGEE. Deletions cut 0 bases from V and 6 bases from J, with 17 bases between. The chain's CDR3 is CASSVDPLAILDTQYF. The CDR3 DNA sequence: TGTGCCAGCAGCGTAGACCCGCTAGCAATACTGGATACGCAGTATTTT. Variable domain in full (rest from reference TRBV9 and TRBJ2-3): DSGVTQTPKHLITATGQRVTLRCSPRSGDLSVYWYQQSLDQGLQFLIQYYNGEERAKGNILERFSAQQFPDLHSELNLSSLELGDSALYFCASSVDPLAILDTQYFGPGTRLTVL.